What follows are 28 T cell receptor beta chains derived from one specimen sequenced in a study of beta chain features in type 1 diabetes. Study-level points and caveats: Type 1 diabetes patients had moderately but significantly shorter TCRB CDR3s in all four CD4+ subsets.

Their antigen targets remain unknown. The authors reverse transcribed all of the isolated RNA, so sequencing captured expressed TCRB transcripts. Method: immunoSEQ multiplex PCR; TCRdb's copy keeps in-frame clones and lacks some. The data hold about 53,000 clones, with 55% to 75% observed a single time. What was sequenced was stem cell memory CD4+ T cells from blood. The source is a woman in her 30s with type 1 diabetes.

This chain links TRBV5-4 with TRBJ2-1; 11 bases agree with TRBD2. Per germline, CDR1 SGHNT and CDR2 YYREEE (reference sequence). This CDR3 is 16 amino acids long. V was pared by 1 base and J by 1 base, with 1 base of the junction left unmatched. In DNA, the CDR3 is TGTGCCAGCAGCTTGATAGCGGGAGGGTCCTACAATGAGCAGTTCTTC. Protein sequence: CASSLIAGGSYNEQFF.

The CDR3 here is CASSFSGYRSNNEQFF. The CDR3 bases are TGTGCCAGCAGTTTTAGCGGTTACCGTTCGAACAATGAGCAGTTCTTC. The chain couples TRBV28 to TRBJ2-1; perhaps TRBD2 as D (6 bases). Germline CDR1 is MDHEN and CDR2 is SYDVKM. The CDR3 consists of 16 residues. Between the trimmed V and J ends, which lost 3 bases and 5 bases, there was a span of 17 bases.

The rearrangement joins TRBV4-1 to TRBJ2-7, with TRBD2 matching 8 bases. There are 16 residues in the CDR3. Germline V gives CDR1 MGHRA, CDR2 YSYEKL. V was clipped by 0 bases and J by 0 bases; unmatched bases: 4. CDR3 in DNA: TGCGCCAGCAGCCAAGATCGGCTAGCGGGCTCCTACGAGCAGTACTTC. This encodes CASSQDRLAGSYEQYF.

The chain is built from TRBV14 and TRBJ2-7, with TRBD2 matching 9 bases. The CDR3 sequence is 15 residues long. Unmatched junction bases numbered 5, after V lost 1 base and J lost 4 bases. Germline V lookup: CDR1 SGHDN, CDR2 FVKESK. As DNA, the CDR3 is TGTGCCAGCAGCCAAGGTAGCGGGAGTACTTACGAGCAGTACTTC. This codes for CASSQGSGSTYEQYF.

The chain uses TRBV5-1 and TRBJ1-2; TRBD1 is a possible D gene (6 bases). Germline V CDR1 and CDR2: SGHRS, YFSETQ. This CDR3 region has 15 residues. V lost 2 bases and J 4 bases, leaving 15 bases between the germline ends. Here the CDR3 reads CASSFTTGGGYGYTF. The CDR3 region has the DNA TGCGCCAGCAGCTTCACGACAGGAGGTGGCTATGGCTACACCTTC.

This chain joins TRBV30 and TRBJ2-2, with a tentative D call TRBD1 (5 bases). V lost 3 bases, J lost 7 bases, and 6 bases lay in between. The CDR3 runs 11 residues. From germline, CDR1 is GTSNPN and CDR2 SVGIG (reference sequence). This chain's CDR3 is CAWSRDGELFF. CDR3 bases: TGTGCCTGGAGCAGGGACGGGGAGCTGTTTTTT.

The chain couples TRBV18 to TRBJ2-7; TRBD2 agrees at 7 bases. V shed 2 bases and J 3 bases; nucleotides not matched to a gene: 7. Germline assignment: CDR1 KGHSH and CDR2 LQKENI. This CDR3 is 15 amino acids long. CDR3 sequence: CASSPSRLAGYEQYF. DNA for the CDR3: TGTGCCAGCTCACCAAGCCGACTAGCAGGCTACGAGCAGTACTTC.

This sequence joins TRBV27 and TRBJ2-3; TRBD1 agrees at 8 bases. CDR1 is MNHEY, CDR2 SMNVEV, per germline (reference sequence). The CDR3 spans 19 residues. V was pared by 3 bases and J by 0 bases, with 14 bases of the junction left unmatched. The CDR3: CASSFQRTGPFRSTDTQYF. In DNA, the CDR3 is TGTGCCAGCAGTTTCCAGAGGACAGGGCCTTTTCGAAGCACAGATACGCAGTATTTT.

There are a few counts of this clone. In DNA, the CDR3 is TGTGCCAGCAGCGCCGGGACTAGCGGGATCCCCGGGGAGCTGTTTTTT. As protein: CASSAGTSGIPGELFF. The rearrangement links TRBV13 to TRBJ2-2, with 13 bases lining up with TRBD2. The J segment lost 6 bases and the V segment lost 5 bases, leaving 6 bases of the junction unmatched. This CDR3 has 16 amino acids. Germline values: CDR1 PRHDT, CDR2 FYEKMQ (reference sequence).

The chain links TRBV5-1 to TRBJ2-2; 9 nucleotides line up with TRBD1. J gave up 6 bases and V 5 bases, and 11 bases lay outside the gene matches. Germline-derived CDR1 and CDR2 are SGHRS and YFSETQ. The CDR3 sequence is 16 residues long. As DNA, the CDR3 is TGCGCCAGCAGTTCCAACCCCGGGACAGGGTCCGGGGAGCTGTTTTTT. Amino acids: CASSSNPGTGSGELFF.

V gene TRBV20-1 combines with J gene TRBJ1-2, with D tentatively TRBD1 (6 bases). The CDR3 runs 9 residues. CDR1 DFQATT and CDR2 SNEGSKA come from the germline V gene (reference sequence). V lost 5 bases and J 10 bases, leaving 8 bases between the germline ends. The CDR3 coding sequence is TGCAGTGCTGGGGACATCTACACCTTC. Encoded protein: CSAGDIYTF.

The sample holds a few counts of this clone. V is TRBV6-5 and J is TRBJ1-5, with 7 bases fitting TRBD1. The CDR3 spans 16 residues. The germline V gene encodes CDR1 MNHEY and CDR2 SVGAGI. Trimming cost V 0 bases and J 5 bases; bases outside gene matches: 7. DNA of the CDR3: TGTGCCAGCAGTTACTCGGGACAGCCCCGCGATCAGCCCCAGCATTTT. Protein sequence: CASSYSGQPRDQPQHF.

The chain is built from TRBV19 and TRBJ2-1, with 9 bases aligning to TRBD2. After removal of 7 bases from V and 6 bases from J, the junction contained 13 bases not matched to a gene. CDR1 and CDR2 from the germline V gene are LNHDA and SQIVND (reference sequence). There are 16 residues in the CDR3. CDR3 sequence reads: CASKDYGLAGINEQFF. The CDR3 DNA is TGTGCCAGTAAGGATTATGGCCTAGCGGGGATCAATGAGCAGTTCTTC.

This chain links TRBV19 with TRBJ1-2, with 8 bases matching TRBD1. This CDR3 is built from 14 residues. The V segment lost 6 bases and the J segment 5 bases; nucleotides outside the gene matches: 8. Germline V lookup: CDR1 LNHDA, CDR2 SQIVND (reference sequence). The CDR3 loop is CASSSPDRGYGYTF. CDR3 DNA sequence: TGTGCCAGTAGCTCTCCAGACAGGGGATATGGCTACACCTTC.

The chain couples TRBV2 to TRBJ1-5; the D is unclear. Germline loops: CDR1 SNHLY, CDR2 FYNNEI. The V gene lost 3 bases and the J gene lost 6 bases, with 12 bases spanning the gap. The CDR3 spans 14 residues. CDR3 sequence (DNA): TGTGCCAGCAGTGACGCCCAGGCAACTCAGCCCCAGCATTTT. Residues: CASSDAQATQPQHF. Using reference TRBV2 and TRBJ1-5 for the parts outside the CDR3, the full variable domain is EPEVTQTPSHQVTQMGQEVILRCVPISNHLYFYWYRQILGQKVEFLVSFYNNEISEKSEIFDDQFSVERPDGSNFTLKIRSTKLEDSAMYFCASSDAQATQPQHFGDGTRLSIL.

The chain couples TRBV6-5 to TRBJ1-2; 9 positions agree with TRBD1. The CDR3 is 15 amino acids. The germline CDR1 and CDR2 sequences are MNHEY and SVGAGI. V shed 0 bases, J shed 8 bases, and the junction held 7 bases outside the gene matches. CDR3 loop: CASSYSGQGPVGYTF. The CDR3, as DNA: TGTGCCAGCAGTTACTCGGGACAGGGTCCGGTGGGCTACACCTTC.

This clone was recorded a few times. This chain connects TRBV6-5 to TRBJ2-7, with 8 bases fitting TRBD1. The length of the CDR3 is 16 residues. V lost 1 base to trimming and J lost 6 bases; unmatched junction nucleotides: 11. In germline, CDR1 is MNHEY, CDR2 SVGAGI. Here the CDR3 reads CASSYLVQGARGEQYF. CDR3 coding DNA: TGTGCCAGCAGTTACTTAGTCCAGGGGGCTCGGGGCGAGCAGTACTTC.

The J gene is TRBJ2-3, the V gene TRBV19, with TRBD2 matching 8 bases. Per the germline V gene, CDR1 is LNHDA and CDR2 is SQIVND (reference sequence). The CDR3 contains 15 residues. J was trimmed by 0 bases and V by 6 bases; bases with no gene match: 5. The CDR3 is CASSGRGISTDTQYF. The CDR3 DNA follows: TGTGCCAGTAGCGGGAGGGGGATTAGCACAGATACGCAGTATTTT.

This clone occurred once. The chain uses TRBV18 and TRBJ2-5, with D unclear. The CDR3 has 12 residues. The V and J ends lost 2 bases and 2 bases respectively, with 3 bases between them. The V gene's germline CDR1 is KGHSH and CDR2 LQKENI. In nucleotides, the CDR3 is TGTGCCAGCTCACCAGCGCAAGAGACCCAGTACTTC. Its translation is CASSPAQETQYF.

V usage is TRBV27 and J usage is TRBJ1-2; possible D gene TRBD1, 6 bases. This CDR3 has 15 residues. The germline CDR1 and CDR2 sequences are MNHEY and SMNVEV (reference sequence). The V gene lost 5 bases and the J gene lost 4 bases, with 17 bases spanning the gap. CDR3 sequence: CASSAYRTESYGYTF. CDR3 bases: TGTGCCAGCAGTGCGTACCGGACAGAGAGCTATGGCTACACCTTC.

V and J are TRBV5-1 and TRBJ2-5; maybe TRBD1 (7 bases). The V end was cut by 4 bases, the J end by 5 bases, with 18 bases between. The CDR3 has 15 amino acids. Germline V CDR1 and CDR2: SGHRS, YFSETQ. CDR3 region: CASSDVEGAGETQYF. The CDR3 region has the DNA TGCGCCAGCAGCGATGTTGAGGGGGCGGGGGAGACCCAGTACTTC.

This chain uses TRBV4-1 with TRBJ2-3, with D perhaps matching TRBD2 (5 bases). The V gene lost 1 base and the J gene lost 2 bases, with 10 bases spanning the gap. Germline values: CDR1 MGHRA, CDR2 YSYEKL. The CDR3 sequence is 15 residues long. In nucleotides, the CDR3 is TGCGCCAGCAGCCAAGCTACGGGAACCACAGATACGCAGTATTTT. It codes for CASSQATGTTDTQYF.

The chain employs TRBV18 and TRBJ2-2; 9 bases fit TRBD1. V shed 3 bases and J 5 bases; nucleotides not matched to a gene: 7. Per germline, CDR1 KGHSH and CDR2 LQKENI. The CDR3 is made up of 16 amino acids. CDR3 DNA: TGTGCCAGCTCACCTACTGGGACAGGGCCAACCGGGGAGCTGTTTTTT. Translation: CASSPTGTGPTGELFF.

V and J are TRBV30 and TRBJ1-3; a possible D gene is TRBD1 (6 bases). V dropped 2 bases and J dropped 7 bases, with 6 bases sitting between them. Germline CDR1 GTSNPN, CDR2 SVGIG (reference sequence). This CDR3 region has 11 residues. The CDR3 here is CAWSQGNTIYF. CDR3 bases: TGTGCCTGGAGTCAGGGGAACACCATATATTTT.

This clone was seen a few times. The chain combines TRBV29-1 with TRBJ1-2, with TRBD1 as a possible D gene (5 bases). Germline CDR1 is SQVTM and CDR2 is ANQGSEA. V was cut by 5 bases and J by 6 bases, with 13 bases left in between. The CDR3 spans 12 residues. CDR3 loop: CSVRQGGHGYTF. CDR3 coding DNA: TGCAGCGTTCGGCAGGGTGGCCATGGCTACACCTTC.

The CDR3 DNA reads as TGTGCCAGTAGTATGGGCGGGCGGATAATGAACACTGAAGCTTTCTTT. This encodes CASSMGGRIMNTEAFF. V and J are TRBV19 and TRBJ1-1; D is unresolved. The CDR3 extends over 16 amino acids. V was clipped by 3 bases and J by 0 bases, with 14 bases between them. Looked up from germline, CDR1 is LNHDA and CDR2 is SQIVND (reference sequence). Supplemented by reference TRBV19 and TRBJ1-1, the full variable domain reads DGGITQSPKYLFRKEGQNVTLSCEQNLNHDAMYWYRQDPGQGLRLIYYSQIVNDFQKGDIAEGYSVSREKKESFPLTVTSAQKNPTAFYLCASSMGGRIMNTEAFFGQGTRLTVV.

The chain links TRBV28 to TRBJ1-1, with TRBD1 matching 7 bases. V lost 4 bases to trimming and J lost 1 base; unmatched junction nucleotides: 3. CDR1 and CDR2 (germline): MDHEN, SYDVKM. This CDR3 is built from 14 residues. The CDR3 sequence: CASSWRQGNTEAFF. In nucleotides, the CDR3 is TGTGCCAGCAGTTGGAGACAGGGGAACACTGAAGCTTTCTTT.

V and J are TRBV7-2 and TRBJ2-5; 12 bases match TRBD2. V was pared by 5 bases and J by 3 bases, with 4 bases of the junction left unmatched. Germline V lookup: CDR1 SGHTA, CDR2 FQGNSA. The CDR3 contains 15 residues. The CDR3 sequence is CASSARTSGEETQYF. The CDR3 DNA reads TGTGCCAGCAGCGCCCGGACTAGCGGGGAAGAGACCCAGTACTTC. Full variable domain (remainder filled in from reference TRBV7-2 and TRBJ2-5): GAGVSQSPSNKVTEKGKDVELRCDPISGHTALYWYRQSLGQGLEFLIYFQGNSAPDKSGLPSDRFSAERTGGSVSTLTIQRTQQEDSAVYLCASSARTSGEETQYFGPGTRLLVL.